This T cell receptor beta chain is from a study of blood T cell repertoires in COVID-19. Study as a whole: Samples representing acute and convalescent COVID-19 were sourced from the United States, Italy and Spain.

CDR3 length: 17 amino acids. Germline CDR1 is SQVTM and CDR2 is ANQGSEA. Trimming cost V 7 bases and J 0 bases, with 25 bases left between them. In the authors' methods: Estimated nucleated cell counts came from reference gene primer amplification. Some clones are missing from TCRdb's copy, which holds only in-frame ones; the method was immunoSEQ multiplex PCR. V, J and clone size are those of that table, while D and trimming were read from the DNA. The sample includes more than 150,000 clones, roughly 73% of them seen just once. The receptor was isolated from a woman older than 75 with active or convalescent COVID-19. Source material: peripheral blood. The V call is TRBV29-1, the J call TRBJ2-7; TRBD1 is a possible D gene (6 bases). The CDR3 DNA reads as TGCAGCGCCCCAGGGGTCCCACGGGACACCATCTCCTACGAGCAGTACTTC. It yields the protein CSAPGVPRDTISYEQYF.